The 7 T cell receptor beta chains listed next were all sequenced from one sample in a study of cytomegalovirus exposure and HLA in healthy donors. The PCR used 60 Vbeta and 13 Jbeta primers. Profiling relied on immunoSEQ multiplex PCR, and the TCRdb table lists in-frame clones only, not all of them. The sample records fewer than 140,000 clones, 60% to 80% being singletons. Material: PBMCs. All receptors come from a female donor in good health and CMV-seronegative.

The chain couples TRBV9 to TRBJ2-7; D possibly corresponds to TRBD2 (5 bases). There are 13 residues in the CDR3. Trimming took off 2 bases at V and 3 bases at J, with 9 bases between the two ends. Germline V CDR1 and CDR2: SGDLS, YYNGEE. DNA of the CDR3: TGTGCCAGCAGCGTCGGGGAGAACTACGAGCAGTACTTC. It codes for CASSVGENYEQYF.

This chain connects TRBV5-4 to TRBJ1-3; TRBD1 matches at 7 bases. V trimming: 4 bases; J trimming: 0 bases; junction bases outside the gene matches: 4. From germline, CDR1 is SGHNT and CDR2 YYREEE (reference sequence). The CDR3 loop spans 15 amino acids. For the CDR3, the DNA is TGTGCCAGCAGCCGACAGGGCCCCTCTGGAAACACCATATATTTT. Residues: CASSRQGPSGNTIYF.

V usage is TRBV7-2 and J usage is TRBJ2-7, with 10 positions matching TRBD2. This CDR3 contains 15 residues. CDR1 SGHTA and CDR2 FQGNSA come from the germline V gene. V was pared by 3 bases and J by 6 bases, with 8 bases of the junction left unmatched. The CDR3 is CASSFLAGVLGEQYF. CDR3 in DNA: TGTGCCAGCAGCTTTCTAGCGGGAGTGTTGGGCGAGCAGTACTTC.

The chain links TRBV18 to TRBJ2-1; 10 positions match TRBD1. Germline CDR1 KGHSH, CDR2 LQKENI. The CDR3 has 16 amino acids. V lost 3 bases, J lost 5 bases, and 7 bases stayed unmatched. For the CDR3, the DNA is TGTGCCAGCTCACCCTTGGGACAGGGGATCGACAATGAGCAGTTCTTC. Its protein is CASSPLGQGIDNEQFF.

The chain is built from TRBV19 and TRBJ2-2; tentatively, D is TRBD2 (6 bases). The CDR3 runs to 15 residues. Germline V CDR1 and CDR2: LNHDA, SQIVND (reference sequence). The V and J ends lost 7 bases and 2 bases respectively, with 14 bases between them. The CDR3 here is CASTGWEDNTGELFF. The CDR3 DNA follows: TGTGCCAGTACTGGGTGGGAGGACAACACCGGGGAGCTGTTTTTT.

As concerns this clone: The sample carries other DNA sequences with the same CDR3. The CDR3 DNA reads as TGTGCCAGCTCACGAACAGGAGCCCAAGAGACCCAGTACTTC. Protein sequence: CASSRTGAQETQYF. The genes are TRBV18 and TRBJ2-5; D may be TRBD1 (5 bases). CDR1 and CDR2 from the germline V gene are KGHSH and LQKENI. Trimming cost V 4 bases and J 1 base, with 10 bases left between them. CDR3 length: 14 amino acids.

V is TRBV19 and J is TRBJ2-2; unclear D gene. There are 14 residues in the CDR3. The germline CDR1 and CDR2 sequences are LNHDA and SQIVND (reference sequence). V was pared by 9 bases and J by 2 bases, with 13 bases between. This CDR3 reads CASRLVVNTGELFF. The CDR3 coding sequence is TGTGCCAGCAGACTTGTGGTAAACACCGGGGAGCTGTTTTTT.